Below are 4 T cell receptor beta chains sequenced from a single sample in a study of patients and donors after allogeneic stem cell transplantation (dated by TCRdb to about 2020). The receptor library was made with RT-PCR. The instrument given in TCRdb is NextSeq 550. TCRdb reanalyzed the raw reads on its own, using fastp at Q25 for trimming and MiXCR for clone calling, and kept in-frame beta chains. Each CDR3 protein gets just one entry, which takes the most common genes and DNA from the rows behind it. In this sample the table shows about 110,000 distinct CDR3 sequences, roughly 35% of which occur a single time. Around 30% of the sample lies in the top ten. The sequenced sample consisted of blood, either unsorted or a sorted T cell fraction (not recorded which). The receptors were gathered from a human donor who was either an allogeneic HSCT recipient or a stem cell or donor lymphocyte infusion donor (not recorded which). It is not recorded whose cells these are; they may come from a transplant donor.

The chain uses TRBV2 and TRBJ1-5; tentatively, D is TRBD1 (5 bases). The V and J ends lost 1 base and 5 bases respectively, with 12 bases between them. Per germline, CDR1 SNHLY and CDR2 FYNNEI. The CDR3 runs to 15 residues. DNA for the CDR3: TGTGCCAGCAGTGAAGAAAGGGGAGGGCATCAGCCCCAGCATTTT. Encoded protein: CASSEERGGHQPQHF.

The chain carries TRBV7-9 and TRBJ1-2, with D perhaps TRBD1 (5 bases). V gave up 3 bases and J gave up 0 bases, with 8 bases separating them. CDR1 and CDR2 (germline): SEHNR, FQNEAQ (reference sequence). There are 14 residues in the CDR3. The CDR3 loop reads CASSLTAPNYGYTF. The CDR3, as DNA: TGTGCCAGCAGCTTGACAGCCCCTAACTATGGCTACACCTTC.

The V and J genes are TRBV24-1 and TRBJ2-5; 9 bases are a match to TRBD1. Trimming at V came to 1 base and at J to 7 bases, leaving 6 bases not matched to a gene. Germline CDR1 and CDR2: KGHDR and SFDVKD. CDR3 length: 15 amino acids. The CDR3, as DNA: TGTGCCACCAGTGATTTCGGGACAGGGAAGGGGACCCAGTACTTC. Protein: CATSDFGTGKGTQYF.

The V call is TRBV10-3, the J call TRBJ1-2; D call uncertain. This CDR3 contains 15 residues. Trimming took off 0 bases at V and 4 bases at J, with 12 bases between the two ends. Germline values: CDR1 ENHRY, CDR2 SYGVKD. The CDR3 DNA reads TGTGCCATCAGTGAGTCGACTCGCCCTGTCTATGGCTACACCTTC. It is translated as CAISESTRPVYGYTF.